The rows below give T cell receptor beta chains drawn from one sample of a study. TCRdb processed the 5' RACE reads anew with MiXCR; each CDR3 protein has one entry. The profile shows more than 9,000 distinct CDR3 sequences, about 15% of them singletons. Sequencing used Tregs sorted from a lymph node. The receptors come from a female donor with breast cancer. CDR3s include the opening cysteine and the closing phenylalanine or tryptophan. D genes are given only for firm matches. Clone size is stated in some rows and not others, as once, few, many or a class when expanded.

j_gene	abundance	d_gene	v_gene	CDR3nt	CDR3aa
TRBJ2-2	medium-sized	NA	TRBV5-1	TGCGCCAGCAGCCCCGGGACAACTTACACCGGGGAGCTGTTTTTT	CASSPGTTYTGELFF
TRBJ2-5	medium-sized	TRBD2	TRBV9	TGTGCCAGCAGCGCCGGGACTAGCCCGCAAGAGACCCAGTACTTC	CASSAGTSPQETQYF
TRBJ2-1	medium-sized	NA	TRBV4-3	TGCGCCAGCAGCCAAGTTGTCTTCAGGGGCTCCAATGAGCAGTTCTTC	CASSQVVFRGSNEQFF
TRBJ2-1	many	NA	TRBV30	TGTGCCTGGAGGGGAGTGTGGGGTATCGATGAGCAGTTCTTC	CAWRGVWGIDEQFF
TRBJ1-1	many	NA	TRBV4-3	TGCGCCAGCAGCCAGGGAGGGTTTGACACTGAAGCTTTCTTT	CASSQGGFDTEAFF
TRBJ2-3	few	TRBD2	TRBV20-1	TGCAGGGCTAGCGGCACAGATACGCAGTACTTT	CRASGTDTQYF
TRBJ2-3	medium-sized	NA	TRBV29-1	TGCAGCGTTGAGAGTGGAGGTGGCACAGATACGCAGTATTTT	CSVESGGGTDTQYF
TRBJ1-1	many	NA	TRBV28	TGTGCCAGCAGTCCCGCCACGGGTCAGGGTCACACTGAAGCTTTCTTT	CASSPATGQGHTEAFF
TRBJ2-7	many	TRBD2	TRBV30	TGTGCCTGGAGTAGTGGACAACTAGCGGCTTACTCCTACGAGCAGTACTTC	CAWSSGQLAAYSYEQYF
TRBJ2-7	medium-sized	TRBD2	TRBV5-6	TGTGCCAGCAGCTTGGGACTAGCGGGACACCTTAGGTCCTACGAGCAGTACTTC	CASSLGLAGHLRSYEQYF
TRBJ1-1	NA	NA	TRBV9	TGTGCCAGCAGTACTGGGCCGGACACTGAAGCTTTCTTT	CASSTGPDTEAFF
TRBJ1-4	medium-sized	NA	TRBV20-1	TGCAGTGCTGGAGGACTTAATGAAAAACTGTTTTTT	CSAGGLNEKLFF
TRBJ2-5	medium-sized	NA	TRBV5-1	TGCGCCAGCAGCACGGGGGCGCTCGAAGAGACCCAGTACTTC	CASSTGALEETQYF